The text below deals with one TCR beta chain. This sample is part of a study of sequential checkpoint blockade in melanoma. Study overall: Patients were randomized 1:1 to nivolumab-then-ipilimumab or ipilimumab-then-nivolumab first-line. Each arm's sequence ended with maintenance nivolumab.

Clones were read by immunoSEQ multiplex PCR, and TCRdb kept only the in-frame ones, dropping some. The sample holds 14,000 or so clones, 77% seen once. Indicated treatment: randomized to nivolumab then ipilimumab (arm A) or the reverse (arm B). DNA-damaging chemotherapy had not been given to any patient beforehand. Live CD3+CD8+ CD19− CD56− cells were sorted from PBMCs. V shed 3 bases, J shed 5 bases, and the junction held 10 bases outside the gene matches. Germline V CDR1 and CDR2: SEHNR, FQNEAQ (reference sequence). The CDR3 totals 16 residues. The chain employs TRBV7-9 and TRBJ2-5, with 9 bases fitting TRBD2. The TCR sequence derives from a human donor with melanoma. The sample consisted of CD8+ T cells sorted from blood (inferred from file names), taken from a patient given nivolumab and ipilimumab in sequence. CDR3 sequence: CASSLGTSPSFETQYF. The CDR3 DNA follows: TGTGCCAGCAGCTTGGGGACTAGCCCTTCATTCGAGACCCAGTACTTC.